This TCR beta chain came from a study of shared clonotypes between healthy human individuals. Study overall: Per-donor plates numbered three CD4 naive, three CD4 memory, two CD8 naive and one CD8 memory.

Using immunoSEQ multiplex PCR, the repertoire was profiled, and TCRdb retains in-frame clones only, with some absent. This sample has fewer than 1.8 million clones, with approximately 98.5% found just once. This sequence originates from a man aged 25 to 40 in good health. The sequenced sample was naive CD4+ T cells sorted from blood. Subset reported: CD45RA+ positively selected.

The CDR3 loop reads CASSLRQGNGYTF. In DNA form, the CDR3 reads TGTGCCAGCAGTTTAAGACAGGGAAATGGCTACACCTTC. V and J are TRBV6-5 and TRBJ1-2, with TRBD1 identical over 7 bases. The CDR3 is made up of 13 amino acids. Germline trimming cut 4 bases from V and 6 bases from J; bases unmatched to any gene: 5. Germline values: CDR1 MNHEY, CDR2 SVGAGI.